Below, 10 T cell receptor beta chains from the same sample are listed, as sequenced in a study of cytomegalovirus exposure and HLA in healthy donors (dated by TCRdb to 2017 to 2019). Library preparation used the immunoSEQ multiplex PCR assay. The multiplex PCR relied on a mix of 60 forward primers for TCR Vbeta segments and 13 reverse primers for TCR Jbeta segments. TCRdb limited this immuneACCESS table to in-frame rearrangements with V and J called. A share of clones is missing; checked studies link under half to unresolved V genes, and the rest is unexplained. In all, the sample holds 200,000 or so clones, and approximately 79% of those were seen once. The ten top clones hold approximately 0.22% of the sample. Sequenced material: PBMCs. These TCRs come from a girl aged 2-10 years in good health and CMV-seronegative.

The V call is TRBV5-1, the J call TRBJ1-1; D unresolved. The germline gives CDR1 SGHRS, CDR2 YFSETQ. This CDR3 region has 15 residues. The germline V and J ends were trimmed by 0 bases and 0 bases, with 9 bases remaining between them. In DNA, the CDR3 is TGCGCCAGCAGCTTGGATGCGGCCCTGAACACTGAAGCTTTCTTT. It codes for CASSLDAALNTEAFF.

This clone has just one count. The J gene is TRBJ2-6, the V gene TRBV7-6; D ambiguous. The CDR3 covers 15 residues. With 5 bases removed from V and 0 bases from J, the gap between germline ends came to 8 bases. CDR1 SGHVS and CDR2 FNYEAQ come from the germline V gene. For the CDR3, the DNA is TGTGCCAGCAGCCAACAGAACTCTGGGGCCAACGTCCTGACTTTC. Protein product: CASSQQNSGANVLTF.

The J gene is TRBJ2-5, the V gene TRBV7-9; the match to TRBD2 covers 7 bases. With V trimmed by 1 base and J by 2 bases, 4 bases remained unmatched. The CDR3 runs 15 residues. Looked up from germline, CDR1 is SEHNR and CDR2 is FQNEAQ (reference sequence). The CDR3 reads CASSLGLAEQETQYF. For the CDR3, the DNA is TGTGCCAGCAGCTTAGGGCTAGCGGAACAAGAGACCCAGTACTTC.

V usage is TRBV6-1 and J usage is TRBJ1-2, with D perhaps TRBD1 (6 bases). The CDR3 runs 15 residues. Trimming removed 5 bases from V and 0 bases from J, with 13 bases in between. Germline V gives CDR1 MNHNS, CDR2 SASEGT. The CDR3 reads CASSTTGIANYGYTF. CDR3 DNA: TGTGCCAGCAGTACCACAGGGATCGCTAACTATGGCTACACCTTC.

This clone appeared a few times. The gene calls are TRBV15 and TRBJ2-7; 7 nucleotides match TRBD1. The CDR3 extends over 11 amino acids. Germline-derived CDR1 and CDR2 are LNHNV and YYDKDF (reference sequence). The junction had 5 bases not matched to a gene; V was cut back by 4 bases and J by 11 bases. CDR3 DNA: TGTGCCACCAGCACTACAGGGGAGAAGTACTTC. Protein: CATSTTGEKYF.

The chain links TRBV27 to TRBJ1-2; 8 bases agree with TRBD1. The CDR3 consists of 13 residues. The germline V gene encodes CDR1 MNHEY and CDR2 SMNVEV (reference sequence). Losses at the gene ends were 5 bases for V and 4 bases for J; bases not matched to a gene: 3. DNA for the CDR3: TGTGCCAGCAGTAGACAGGGGAGCTATGGCTACACCTTC. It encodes CASSRQGSYGYTF.

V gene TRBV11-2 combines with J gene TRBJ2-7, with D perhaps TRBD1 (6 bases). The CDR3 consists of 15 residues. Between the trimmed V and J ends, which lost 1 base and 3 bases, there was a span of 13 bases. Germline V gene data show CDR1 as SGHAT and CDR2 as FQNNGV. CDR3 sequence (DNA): TGTGCCAGCAGCTTAGGTGTGGGGGCTCACTACGAGCAGTACTTC. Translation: CASSLGVGAHYEQYF.

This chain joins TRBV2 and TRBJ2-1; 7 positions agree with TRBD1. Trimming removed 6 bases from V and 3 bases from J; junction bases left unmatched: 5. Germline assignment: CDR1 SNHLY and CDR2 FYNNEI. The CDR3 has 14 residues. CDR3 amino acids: CASRGQVNYNEQFF. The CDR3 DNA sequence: TGTGCCAGCAGAGGACAGGTAAACTACAATGAGCAGTTCTTC.

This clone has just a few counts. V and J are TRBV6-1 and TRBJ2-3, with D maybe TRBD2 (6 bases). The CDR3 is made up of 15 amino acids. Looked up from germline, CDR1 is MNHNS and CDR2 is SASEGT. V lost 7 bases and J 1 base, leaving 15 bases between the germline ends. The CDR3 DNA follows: TGTGCCAGCAAAAGATATTGGGAGGGCACAGATACGCAGTATTTT. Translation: CASKRYWEGTDTQYF.

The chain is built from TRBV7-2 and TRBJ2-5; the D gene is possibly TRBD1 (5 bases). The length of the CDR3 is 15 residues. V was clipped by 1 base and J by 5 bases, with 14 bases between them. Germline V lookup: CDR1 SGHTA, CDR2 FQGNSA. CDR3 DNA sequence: TGTGCCAGCAGCTTAGTGCGACAGATTGGTGAGACCCAGTACTTC. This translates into CASSLVRQIGETQYF.